The present entry profiles one TCR beta chain with its context. Its antigen is still unknown. The sample holds no much larger clone one base away, and base qualities are not on file. The sample is drawn from a study of T cell changes during pregnancy in multiple sclerosis (dated by TCRdb to between 2019 and 2020). Study-level background: In women with multiple sclerosis, the researchers looked at how the T cell repertoire shifted as pregnancy progressed.

The library was prepared using the immunoSEQ multiplex PCR assay. In TCRdb, the immuneACCESS table is reduced to in-frame sequences with V and J assigned. These tables do not hold every clone; where another copy was compared, an unresolved V gene accounts for under half, and the others remain unexplained. Counted in this sample were over 55,000 clones; roughly 90% of them appeared once. More than 8% of the sample is taken by the ten largest. V trim: 5 bases; J trim: 4 bases; unmatched bases: 9. Inclusive of the bounding cysteine and phenylalanine, the CDR3 is 17 residues long. The DNA shown is the 51-base CDR3, in frame from base 1. Looking up the germline V gene yields CDR1 SGHTA and CDR2 FQGNSA.

The rearrangement combines TRBV7-2 with TRBJ1-3; 12 bases in the middle match TRBD1. The clonotype originates from a female donor in good health, enrolled as a control in a pregnancy study. Sequenced material: peripheral blood, taken after pregnancy. The bases read TGTGCCAGCAGCCGGCAGGGACAGGGGGCGCGAGGAAACACCATATATTTT. Its coded protein is CASSRQGQGARGNTIYF.